The source of this T cell receptor (beta chain) is a study of T cell responses to AZD1222 COVID-19 vaccine. Assay used: immunoSEQ multiplex PCR; TCRdb lists only in-frame clones, some missing. The sample lists tens of thousands of clones, around 82% occurring once. Between the trimmed V and J ends, which lost 1 base and 5 bases, there was a span of 18 bases. Germline loops: CDR1 LGHNA, CDR2 YNFKEQ. The CDR3 runs to 17 residues. Whole-study results and caveats: Spike-wide vaccine-associated CD4 TCRs dominated at 160-218 and 743-854.

Notes on this clone: Antigen: not known.

This chain uses TRBV4-2 with TRBJ2-1; no definite D call. Source: peripheral blood, taken 28 days after the second AZD1222 dose. The receptor comes from an adult who received the AZD1222 COVID-19 vaccine. CDR3 in DNA: TGTGCCAGCAGCCAAGTCGATTCCGGAACTCTTCACAATGAGCAGTTCTTC. The encoded protein is CASSQVDSGTLHNEQFF.